Listed here is a single TCR beta chain. Its target is unknown. Described time point: newly diagnosed GD, antithyroid drugs for less than 3 months. From PBMCs, RNA was extracted and then used to make the TCR library. With iRepertoire HTBI primers and Arm-PCR of CDR3 regions, TCR beta libraries were built. TCRdb recomputed calls from the multiplex PCR reads with MiXCR, one row per CDR3 protein. The sample lists approximately 250,000 distinct CDR3 sequences, 15% to 20% seen once, with around 21% in the top ten. The length of the CDR3 is 16 residues. Germline values: CDR1 LNHDA, CDR2 SQIVND (reference sequence). V lost 4 bases, J lost 4 bases, and 7 bases stayed unmatched. These data belong to a study of regulatory T cells in long-lasting Graves disease. Broader study findings: The study found persistent patients shared more public clonotypes (roughly 3,000) than new patients (approximately 970).

This sequence was found in a female donor with Graves disease. The sample here was peripheral blood mononuclear cells (PBMCs), taken at new diagnosis, from a patient treated with antithyroid drugs. The chain carries TRBV19 and TRBJ2-1, with TRBD2 identical over 10 bases. The CDR3 here is CASSTRLAGTYNEQFF. The CDR3 DNA follows: TGTGCCAGTAGTACCCGACTAGCGGGTACGTACAATGAGCAGTTCTTC.